This T cell receptor beta chain was retrieved from a study of CD4 and CD8 cells across lung adenocarcinoma regions. CDR1 is MDHEN and CDR2 is SYDVKM in the germline V gene. V was cut by 5 bases and J by 4 bases, with 22 bases left in between. The CDR3 runs 17 residues. Localized lung adenocarcinoma, a non-small cell lung cancer, affected the donors. TCRdb reprocessed the PCR reads with MiXCR, giving one entry per CDR3 protein. The data hold roughly 24,000 distinct CDR3 sequences, with 52% observed a single time. The gene calls are TRBV28 and TRBJ2-3; perhaps TRBD1 as D (7 bases). What was sequenced was CD4+ T cells from the center of a lung tumor. The sequence derives from a male donor with lung adenocarcinoma. The CD4 and CD8 labels of this study may be unreliable. CDR3: CASSAGKGALTPDTQYF. The CDR3 DNA follows: TGTGCCAGCAGTGCGGGAAAGGGGGCCCTTACCCCAGATACGCAGTATTTT.